The 21 T cell receptor beta chains in this list originate from one sample, sequenced in a study of T cells in Graves' hyperthyroidism and ophthalmopathy. TCR beta CDR3 sequences were amplified from RNA transcripts. The HTBI primer set drove a first-round RT-PCR of the TCR CDR3. TCRdb passed the multiplex PCR reads through MiXCR, listing each CDR3 protein once. The sample includes 700,000 or so distinct CDR3 sequences, about 15% of them seen just once. The sequenced sample was blood. The receptors shown here come from a man between 18 and 29 years old with Graves' hyperthyroidism.

V is TRBV20-1 and J is TRBJ1-3, with a possible D match to TRBD1 (6 bases). V was shortened by 6 bases and J by 4 bases, with 16 bases between the two germline ends. CDR3 size: 14 residues. Germline V CDR1 and CDR2: DFQATT, SNEGSKA (reference sequence). CDR3 nucleotide sequence: TGCAGTGCCCTGTCGGGGGGGCTAGGAAACACCATATATTTT. Translation: CSALSGGLGNTIYF.

This chain joins TRBV10-3 and TRBJ2-1, with 8 bases fitting TRBD2. Per germline, CDR1 ENHRY and CDR2 SYGVKD. Trimming cost V 2 bases and J 0 bases; bases outside gene matches: 3. The length of the CDR3 is 16 residues. The CDR3 here is CAISERGGASYNEQFF. The CDR3 region has the DNA TGTGCCATCAGTGAGCGGGGGGGCGCCTCCTACAATGAGCAGTTCTTC.

This clonotype was seen more than once but under ten times. The chain couples TRBV20-1 to TRBJ2-5, with 8 positions matching TRBD2. Germline trimming cut 7 bases from V and 5 bases from J; bases unmatched to any gene: 18. This CDR3 has 16 residues. The V gene's germline CDR1 is DFQATT and CDR2 SNEGSKA (reference sequence). The CDR3 region is CSVNPPYGRGGETQYF. The CDR3 nucleotides read TGCAGTGTCAATCCCCCCTACGGGAGGGGGGGGGAGACCCAGTACTTC.

The gene calls are TRBV6-1 and TRBJ2-7; TRBD1 matches at 9 bases. There are 14 residues in the CDR3. Germline V lookup: CDR1 MNHNS, CDR2 SASEGT. J lost 2 bases, V lost 7 bases, and 6 bases had no gene match. CDR3 sequence: CASMEGTGPYEQYF. CDR3 coding DNA: TGTGCCAGCATGGAGGGGACAGGGCCCTACGAGCAGTACTTC.

Comments on this clonotype: The conserved closing phenylalanine or tryptophan is absent in this CDR3, likely reflecting a read error. V usage is TRBV27 and J usage is TRBJ1-1, with D possibly matching TRBD1 (5 bases). Looked up from germline, CDR1 is MNHEY and CDR2 is SMNVEV (reference sequence). Trimming took 6 bases from V and 6 from J, leaving 20 bases between them. The CDR3 contains 15 residues. CDR3 region: CASSQRGGSFAEAFL. The CDR3 bases are TGTGCCAGCAGCCAACGGGGGGGGTCATTCGCTGAAGCTTTCCTT.

This clonotype has more than one count but fewer than ten. The chain joins TRBV20-1 to TRBJ1-1; D uncertain. Trimming removed 1 base from V and 3 bases from J, with 9 bases in between. CDR1 DFQATT and CDR2 SNEGSKA come from the germline V gene (reference sequence). This CDR3 spans 13 amino acids. This CDR3 reads CSARVETDTEAFF. The CDR3 coding sequence is TGCAGTGCTAGAGTTGAGACGGACACTGAAGCTTTCTTT.

The V call is TRBV20-1, the J call TRBJ2-3; the match to TRBD2 covers 8 bases. Per germline, CDR1 DFQATT and CDR2 SNEGSKA (reference sequence). V gave up 4 bases and J gave up 6 bases; unmatched junction bases: 21. This CDR3 contains 18 residues. The CDR3 sequence: CSATAGLAGIKGSDTQYF. The CDR3 region has the DNA TGCAGTGCTACCGCCGGACTAGCTGGAATAAAGGGGTCGGATACGCAGTATTTT.

This chain links TRBV28 with TRBJ1-1; D call uncertain. V lost 7 bases and J 0 bases, leaving 9 bases between the germline ends. Germline loops: CDR1 MDHEN, CDR2 SYDVKM. The CDR3 runs to 13 residues. The CDR3 sequence is CASTFAMNTEAFF. As DNA, the CDR3 is TGTGCCAGCACCTTCGCCATGAACACTGAAGCTTTCTTT.

The chain is built from TRBV2 and TRBJ2-5; TRBD2 matches 13 bases. CDR1 is SNHLY, CDR2 FYNNEI, per germline. J lost 7 bases, V lost 3 bases, and 2 bases had no gene match. The CDR3 is made up of 14 amino acids. As DNA, the CDR3 is TGTGCCAGCAGTGATGGGACTAGCGGGGCGACCCAGTACTTC. It translates to CASSDGTSGATQYF.

The chain carries TRBV5-5 and TRBJ1-1; D not resolved. Trimming cost V 1 base and J 1 base, with 11 bases left between them. Germline lookup yields CDR1 SGHKS and CDR2 YYEKEE (reference sequence). This CDR3 is built from 15 residues. DNA for the CDR3: TGTGCCAGCAGCTTGTTAAGGACGGGGAACACTGAAGCTTTCTTT. Its protein product is CASSLLRTGNTEAFF.

This clonotype was counted ten times or more. V is TRBV20-1 and J is TRBJ2-1; 10 bases line up with TRBD1. The CDR3 is 15 residues long. Trimming took 2 bases from V and 2 from J; bases not matched to a gene: 3. Germline lookup yields CDR1 DFQATT and CDR2 SNEGSKA (reference sequence). The CDR3 region is CSARQGQGAYNEQFF. Here the CDR3 DNA reads TGCAGTGCTAGACAAGGACAGGGGGCCTACAATGAGCAGTTCTTC.

This clonotype has ten or more counts. CDR3 sequence: CASSGRVIGTQETQYF. CDR3 DNA sequence: TGTGCCAGCAGCGGGAGGGTTATTGGGACCCAAGAGACCCAGTACTTC. V is TRBV7-9 and J is TRBJ2-5, with TRBD2 matching over 7 bases. This CDR3 comprises 16 residues. After removal of 5 bases from V and 1 base from J, the junction contained 10 bases not matched to a gene. Germline loops: CDR1 SEHNR, CDR2 FQNEAQ (reference sequence).

CDR3 residues: CASSPTGLARNEQFF. The CDR3 bases are TGTGCCAGCAGCCCTACGGGACTAGCTAGGAATGAGCAGTTCTTC. The chain carries TRBV7-2 and TRBJ2-1; TRBD2 matches 9 bases. The CDR3 consists of 15 residues. In germline, CDR1 is SGHTA, CDR2 FQGNSA. V lost 5 bases to trimming and J lost 7 bases; unmatched junction nucleotides: 9.

This chain links TRBV7-9 with TRBJ2-1; 11 positions match TRBD2. Per the germline V gene, CDR1 is SEHNR and CDR2 is FQNEAQ (reference sequence). This CDR3 contains 17 residues. With 6 bases clipped from V and 6 bases from J, the junction kept 13 bases outside the gene matches. The CDR3: CASSPGDTSGSGNEQFF. CDR3 DNA sequence: TGTGCCAGCAGTCCTGGGGATACTAGCGGGAGTGGCAATGAGCAGTTCTTC.

The chain is built from TRBV10-3 and TRBJ1-6, with a weak D call TRBD1 (5 bases). CDR1 is ENHRY and CDR2 is SYGVKD in the germline V gene. CDR3 length equals 14 residues. Trimming stripped 7 bases from V and 7 bases from J, with 14 bases between. The CDR3 coding sequence is TGTGCCATCACCCCGGGGCAGAACAATTCACCCCTCCACTTT. Translating gives CAITPGQNNSPLHF.

The chain joins TRBV6-2 or TRBV6-3 to TRBJ2-7, with TRBD1 matching 7 bases. This CDR3 spans 15 amino acids. Germline V gives CDR1 MNHEY, CDR2 SVGEGT. With V trimmed by 1 base and J by 0 bases, 3 bases remained unmatched. CDR3 protein: CASSYYGTDSYEQYF. For the CDR3, the DNA is TGTGCCAGCAGTTACTATGGGACAGACTCCTACGAGCAGTACTTC.

This clonotype was observed a few times. The chain recombines TRBV20-1 with TRBJ2-2; 9 bases map to TRBD1. Germline loops: CDR1 DFQATT, CDR2 SNEGSKA (reference sequence). This CDR3 has 12 amino acids. The trim removed 6 bases at V and 8 bases at J, leaving 4 bases unmatched. CDR3: CSATTGGGELFF. The CDR3 coding sequence is TGCAGTGCAACGACAGGGGGTGGGGAGCTGTTTTTT.

There are many counts of this clonotype. The chain links TRBV28 to TRBJ2-1, with 9 bases lining up with TRBD2. The CDR3 totals 15 residues. The germline gives CDR1 MDHEN, CDR2 SYDVKM. V lost 3 bases and J lost 5; bases outside the gene matches: 5. CDR3 coding DNA: TGTGCCAGCAGTTTTAGCGGGAGTTTGAACAATGAGCAGTTCTTC. It is translated as CASSFSGSLNNEQFF.

About this clonotype itself: Just one base apart from a much larger clone, this may be a read error. Because the CDR3 is missing its conserved closing phenylalanine or tryptophan, this is likely a read error. The chain carries TRBV7-8 and TRBJ2-1; 10 positions match TRBD2. The ends lost 4 bases at V and 4 bases at J; junction bases unmatched: 4. Germline V gene lookup returns CDR1 SGHVS and CDR2 FQNEAQ. The CDR3 is 15 residues long. The CDR3 region has the DNA TGTGCCAGCAGCTCACTAGCGGGGCTTTACAATGAGCAGTTCTCC. Translation: CASSSLAGLYNEQFS.

The CDR3 nucleotides are TGTGCCTGGATCGGACGTAACGAGCAGTACTTC. This sequence encodes CAWIGRNEQYF. The rearrangement joins TRBV30 to TRBJ2-7; D unclear. The CDR3 contains 11 residues. V was shortened by 4 bases and J by 5 bases, with 9 bases between the two germline ends. CDR1 is GTSNPN and CDR2 is SVGIG in the germline V gene (reference sequence).

This clonotype was picked up a small number of times. The chain recombines TRBV7-2 with TRBJ2-5; tentative D call: TRBD1 (5 bases). The CDR3 has 13 amino acids. The ends were cut back, 7 bases at V and 0 bases at J, with 9 bases in the middle. The V gene's germline CDR1 is SGHTA and CDR2 FQGNSA. As DNA, the CDR3 is TGTGCCAGCACCGAGGACAACCAAGAGACCCAGTACTTC. Protein: CASTEDNQETQYF.